Following are 18 T cell receptor beta chains from one sample sequenced in a study of cytomegalovirus exposure and HLA in healthy donors. It was with 60 Vbeta and 13 Jbeta primers that the PCR ran. Produced via immunoSEQ multiplex PCR; TCRdb's table is partial and in-frame only. This table holds 160,000 or so clones, over 60% found once. Sample: PBMCs. These receptors were obtained from a man aged 35-49 years in good health and CMV-seropositive.

The rearrangement uses TRBV14 and TRBJ1-2; D is possibly TRBD1 (6 bases). The CDR3 spans 14 residues. CDR1 SGHDN and CDR2 FVKESK come from the germline V gene. V was shortened by 4 bases and J by 7 bases, with 16 bases between the two germline ends. This chain's CDR3 is CASSRQGILSGYTF. CDR3 nucleotides: TGTGCCAGCAGCCGGCAGGGGATTCTGAGTGGCTACACCTTC.

The CDR3 is CASRLPRPGASNQPQHF. CDR3 bases: TGTGCAAGTCGCTTACCCCGGCCCGGAGCGTCGAATCAGCCCCAGCATTTT. This rearrangement joins TRBV12-2 to TRBJ1-5. TRBV12-2 is a recognized pseudogene. This CDR3 contains 17 residues.

V gene TRBV13 combines with J gene TRBJ1-2; D remains ambiguous. V gave up 4 bases and J gave up 2 bases, with 11 bases separating them. Germline CDR1 PRHDT, CDR2 FYEKMQ (reference sequence). This CDR3 spans 14 amino acids. The DNA for the CDR3 is TGTGCCAGCAGCTCCCCCGAGGGAAACTATGGCTACACCTTC. Amino acids: CASSSPEGNYGYTF.

This clone was picked up one time. CDR3 DNA sequence: TGTGCCAGCAGCTTTCGCGGGATCGGGGAGACCCAGTACTTC. This gives the protein CASSFRGIGETQYF. The chain carries TRBV5-6 and TRBJ2-5; tentatively, D is TRBD2 (6 bases). Germline V gene data show CDR1 as SGHDT and CDR2 as YYEEEE. V lost 2 bases to trimming and J lost 5 bases, with 13 bases between them. This CDR3 comprises 14 residues.

The chain links TRBV20-1 to TRBJ2-5; 7 nucleotides agree with TRBD2. This CDR3 is built from 10 residues. CDR1 is DFQATT, CDR2 SNEGSKA, per germline (reference sequence). V gave up 8 bases and J gave up 5 bases; unmatched junction bases: 2. CDR3 in DNA: TGCAGTACCGGGGGGGAGACCCAGTACTTC. Amino acid sequence: CSTGGETQYF.

This sequence joins TRBV2 and TRBJ1-1; 7 bases line up with TRBD1. Losses at the gene ends were 5 bases for V and 10 bases for J; bases not matched to a gene: 7. Germline lookup yields CDR1 SNHLY and CDR2 FYNNEI. The CDR3 length is 12 residues. The CDR3 region is CASSPGQAIAFF. The CDR3 coding sequence is TGTGCCAGCAGTCCCGGACAGGCGATAGCTTTCTTT.

The V gene is TRBV7-2, the J gene TRBJ2-7; 7 nucleotides line up with TRBD1. Germline V lookup: CDR1 SGHTA, CDR2 FQGNSA. J lost 5 bases, V lost 4 bases, and 2 bases had no gene match. This CDR3 is built from 12 residues. The CDR3 loop reads CASSSTGDEQYF. The CDR3 nucleotides read TGTGCCAGCAGCTCCACAGGGGACGAGCAGTACTTC.

The chain joins TRBV5-4 to TRBJ2-7; D perhaps matches TRBD1 (5 bases). The CDR3 contains 14 residues. V dropped 3 bases and J dropped 2 bases, with 12 bases sitting between them. Germline CDR1 reads SGHNT; CDR2 reads YYREEE (reference sequence). The DNA for the CDR3 is TGTGCCAGCAGCTCCTCAGACAGCGCCTACGAGCAGTACTTC. Its translation is CASSSSDSAYEQYF. The variable domain in full, with the rest retrieved from reference TRBV5-4 and TRBJ2-7, is ETGVTQSPTHLIKTRGQQVTLRCSSQSGHNTVSWYQQALGQGPQFIFQYYREEENGRGNFPPRFSGLQFPNYSSELNVNALELDDSALYLCASSSSDSAYEQYFGPGTRLTVT.

The rearrangement uses TRBV6-1 and TRBJ2-4; D is possibly TRBD2 (5 bases). V was cut by 2 bases and J by 0 bases, with 14 bases left in between. This CDR3 spans 17 amino acids. The V gene's germline CDR1 is MNHNS and CDR2 SASEGT. The CDR3 DNA reads as TGTGCCAGCAGTGAACTGGGGAGAGGGCTAGCCAAAAACATTCAGTACTTC. Translation: CASSELGRGLAKNIQYF.

The V gene is TRBV6-1, the J gene TRBJ1-1; TRBD1 matches 10 bases. The CDR3 is 15 amino acids. Germline V gene sequence: CDR1 MNHNS, CDR2 SASEGT. J gave up 3 bases and V 6 bases, and 7 bases lay outside the gene matches. The CDR3 loop is CASRSGQGSDTEAFF. The DNA of the CDR3 is TGTGCCAGCAGGTCGGGACAGGGGTCGGACACTGAAGCTTTCTTT.

This rearrangement joins TRBV5-1 to TRBJ1-1; D gene unclear. Germline CDR1 reads SGHRS; CDR2 reads YFSETQ. Trimming left V 4 bases short and J 0 bases short, with 10 bases between. The CDR3 sequence is 14 residues long. CDR3 DNA sequence: TGCGCCAGCAGCCGATCGGGGATGAACACTGAAGCTTTCTTT. Its protein is CASSRSGMNTEAFF.

The chain links TRBV14 to TRBJ2-6, with D possibly TRBD2 on 6 matching bases. Per the germline V gene, CDR1 is SGHDN and CDR2 is FVKESK. Between the trimmed V and J ends, which lost 4 bases and 2 bases, there was a span of 9 bases. The CDR3 totals 15 residues. The CDR3 region is CASSPPGAGANVLTF. CDR3 bases: TGTGCCAGCAGCCCTCCGGGGGCTGGGGCCAACGTCCTGACTTTC.

The chain couples TRBV30 to TRBJ2-5, with D perhaps matching TRBD2 (5 bases). The CDR3 totals 13 residues. Trimming shortened V by 2 bases and J by 1 base, and 8 bases separated the two germline ends. The V gene's germline CDR1 is GTSNPN and CDR2 SVGIG (reference sequence). This chain's CDR3 is CAWSLGLQETQYF. DNA for the CDR3: TGTGCCTGGAGTCTTGGACTCCAAGAGACCCAGTACTTC.

The chain carries TRBV2 and TRBJ1-4, with D unclear. CDR1 is SNHLY, CDR2 FYNNEI, per germline. V was pared by 5 bases and J by 7 bases, with 8 bases between. The CDR3 runs 12 residues. Here the CDR3 DNA reads TGTGCCAGCAGTCCCCAGTCTGAAAAACTGTTTTTT. Translation: CASSPQSEKLFF.

This chain uses TRBV12-5 with TRBJ1-5, with TRBD1 matching over 12 bases. The CDR3 loop spans 16 amino acids. CDR1 is LGHNT and CDR2 is FRNRAP in the germline V gene. Unmatched junction bases numbered 9, after V lost 4 bases and J lost 8 bases. The CDR3 region is CASGSPGTGGVEPQHF. CDR3 sequence (DNA): TGTGCTAGTGGTTCGCCGGGGACAGGGGGCGTGGAGCCCCAGCATTTT.

The chain is built from TRBV5-4 and TRBJ2-7; 11 positions agree with TRBD1. CDR3 length: 16 amino acids. J lost 2 bases, V lost 0 bases, and 4 bases had no gene match. Germline V gives CDR1 SGHNT, CDR2 YYREEE (reference sequence). The CDR3 is CASSLGGTGGTYEQYF. In nucleotides, the CDR3 is TGTGCCAGCAGCTTGGGGGGGACAGGGGGGACCTACGAGCAGTACTTC. The entire variable domain, with the rest obtained from reference TRBV5-4 and TRBJ2-7, is as follows: ETGVTQSPTHLIKTRGQQVTLRCSSQSGHNTVSWYQQALGQGPQFIFQYYREEENGRGNFPPRFSGLQFPNYSSELNVNALELDDSALYLCASSLGGTGGTYEQYFGPGTRLTVT.

The table lists this clone with a count of one. The rearrangement uses TRBV10-3 and TRBJ1-1; D unresolved. The germline V and J ends were trimmed by 6 bases and 7 bases, with 15 bases remaining between them. Germline values: CDR1 ENHRY, CDR2 SYGVKD. The CDR3 length is 13 residues. Written as DNA, the CDR3 is TGTGCCATCAGGCGGGAGGTTCGGGGTGAAGCTTTCTTT. It codes for CAIRREVRGEAFF.

V usage is TRBV9 and J usage is TRBJ2-7, with D perhaps matching TRBD2 (6 bases). Deletions cut 4 bases from V and 3 bases from J, with 11 bases between. The CDR3 is 13 amino acids. Germline V lookup: CDR1 SGDLS, CDR2 YYNGEE. In nucleotides, the CDR3 is TGTGCCAGCAGCCCGGGACTGGACTACGAGCAGTACTTC. Translating gives CASSPGLDYEQYF.